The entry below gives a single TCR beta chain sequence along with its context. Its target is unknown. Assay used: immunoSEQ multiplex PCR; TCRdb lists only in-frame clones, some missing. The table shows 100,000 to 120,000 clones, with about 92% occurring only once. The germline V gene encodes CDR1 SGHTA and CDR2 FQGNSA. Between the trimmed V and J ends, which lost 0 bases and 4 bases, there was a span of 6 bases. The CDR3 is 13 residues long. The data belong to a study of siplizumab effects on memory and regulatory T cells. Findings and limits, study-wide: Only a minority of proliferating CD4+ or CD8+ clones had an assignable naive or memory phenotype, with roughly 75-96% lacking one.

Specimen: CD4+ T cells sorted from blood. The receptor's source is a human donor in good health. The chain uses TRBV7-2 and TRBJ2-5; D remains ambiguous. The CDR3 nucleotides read TGTGCCAGCAGCTTAGCAATGGTAGAGACCCAGTACTTC. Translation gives CASSLAMVETQYF.